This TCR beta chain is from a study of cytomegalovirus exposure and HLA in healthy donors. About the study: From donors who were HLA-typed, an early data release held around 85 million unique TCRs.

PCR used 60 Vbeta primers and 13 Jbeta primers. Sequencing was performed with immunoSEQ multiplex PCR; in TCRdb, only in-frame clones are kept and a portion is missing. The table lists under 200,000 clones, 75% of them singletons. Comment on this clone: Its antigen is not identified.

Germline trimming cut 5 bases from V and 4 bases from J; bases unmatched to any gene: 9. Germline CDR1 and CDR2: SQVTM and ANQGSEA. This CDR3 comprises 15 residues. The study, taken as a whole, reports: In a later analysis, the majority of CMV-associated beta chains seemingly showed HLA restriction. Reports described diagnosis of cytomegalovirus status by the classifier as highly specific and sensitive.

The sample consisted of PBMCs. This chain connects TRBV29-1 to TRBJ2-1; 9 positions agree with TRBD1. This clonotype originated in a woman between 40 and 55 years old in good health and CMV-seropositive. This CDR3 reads CSVPSGTGFYNEQFF. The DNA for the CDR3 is TGCAGCGTTCCCTCGGGGACAGGGTTTTACAATGAGCAGTTCTTC.